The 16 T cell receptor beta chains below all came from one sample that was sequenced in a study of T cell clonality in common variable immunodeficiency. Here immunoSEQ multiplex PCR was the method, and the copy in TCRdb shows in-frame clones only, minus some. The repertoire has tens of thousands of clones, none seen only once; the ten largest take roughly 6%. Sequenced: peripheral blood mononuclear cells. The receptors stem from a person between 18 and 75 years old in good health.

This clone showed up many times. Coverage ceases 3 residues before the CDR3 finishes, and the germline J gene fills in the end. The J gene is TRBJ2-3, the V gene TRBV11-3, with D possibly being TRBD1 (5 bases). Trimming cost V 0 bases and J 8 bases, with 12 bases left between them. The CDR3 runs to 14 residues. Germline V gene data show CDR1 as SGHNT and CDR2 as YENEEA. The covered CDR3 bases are TGTGCCAGCAGCTTAGACGGAAGGGGTCTTACG. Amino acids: CASSLDGRGLT. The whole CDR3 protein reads CASSLDGRGLTQYF. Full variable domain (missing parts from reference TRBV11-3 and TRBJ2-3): EAGVVQSPRYKIIEKKQPVAFWCNPISGHNTLYWYLQNLGQGPELLIRYENEEAVDDSQLPKDRFSAERLKGVDSTLKIQPAELGDSAVYLCASSLDGRGLTQYFGPGTRLTVL.

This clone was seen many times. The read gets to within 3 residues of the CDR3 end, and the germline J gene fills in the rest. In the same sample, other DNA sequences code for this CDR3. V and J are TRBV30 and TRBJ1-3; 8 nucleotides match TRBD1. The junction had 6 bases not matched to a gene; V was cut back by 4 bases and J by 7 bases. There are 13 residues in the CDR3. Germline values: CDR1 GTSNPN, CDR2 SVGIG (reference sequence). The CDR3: CAWNGQGSNTIYF. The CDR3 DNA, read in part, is TGTGCCTGGAACGGACAGGGAAGCAACACC. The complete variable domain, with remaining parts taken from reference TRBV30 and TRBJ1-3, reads SQTIHQWPATLVQPVGSPLSLECTVEGTSNPNLYWYRQAAGRGLQLLFYSVGIGQISSEVPQNLSASRPQDRQFILSSKKLLLSDSGFYLCAWNGQGSNTIYFGEGSWLTVV.

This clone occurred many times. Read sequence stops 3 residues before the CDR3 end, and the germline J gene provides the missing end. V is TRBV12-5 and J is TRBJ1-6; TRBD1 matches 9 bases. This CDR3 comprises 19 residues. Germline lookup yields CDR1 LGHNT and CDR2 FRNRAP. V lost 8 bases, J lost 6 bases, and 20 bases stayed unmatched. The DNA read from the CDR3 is TGTGCTAGTATCCCCATGGGGGGACAGGGTAGGGTACCTAATTCACCC. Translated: CASIPMGGQGRVPNSP. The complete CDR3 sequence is CASIPMGGQGRVPNSPLHF. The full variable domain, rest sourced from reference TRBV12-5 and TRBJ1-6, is DARVTQTPRHKVTEMGQEVTMRCQPILGHNTVFWYRQTMMQGLELLAYFRNRAPLDDSGMPKDRFSAEMPDATLATLKIQPSEPRDSAVYFCASIPMGGQGRVPNSPLHFGNGTRLTVT.

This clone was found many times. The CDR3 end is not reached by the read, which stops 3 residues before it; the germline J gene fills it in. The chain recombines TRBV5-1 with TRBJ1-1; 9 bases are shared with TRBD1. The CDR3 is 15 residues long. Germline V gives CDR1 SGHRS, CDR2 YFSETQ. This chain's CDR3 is CASSPLATGGSWAFF. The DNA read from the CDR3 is TGCGCCAGCAGCCCGCTGGCTACAGGGGGCTCGTGG.

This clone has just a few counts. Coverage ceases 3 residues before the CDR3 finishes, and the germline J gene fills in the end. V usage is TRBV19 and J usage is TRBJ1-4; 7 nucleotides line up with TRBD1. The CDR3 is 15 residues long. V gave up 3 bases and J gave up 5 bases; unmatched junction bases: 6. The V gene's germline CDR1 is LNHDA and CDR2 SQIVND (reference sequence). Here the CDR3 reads CASSISDRANEKLFF. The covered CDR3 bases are TGTGCCAGTAGTATCTCCGACAGGGCAAATGAAAAA.

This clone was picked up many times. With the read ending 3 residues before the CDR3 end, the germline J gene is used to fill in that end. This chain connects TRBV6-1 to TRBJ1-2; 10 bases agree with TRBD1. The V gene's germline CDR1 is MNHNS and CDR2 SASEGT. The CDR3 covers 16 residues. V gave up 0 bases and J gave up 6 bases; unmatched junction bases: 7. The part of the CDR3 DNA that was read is TGTGCCAGCAGTGAAGCGCCCGGACAGGGGGTGGATGGC. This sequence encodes CASSEAPGQGVDG. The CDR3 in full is CASSEAPGQGVDGYTF.

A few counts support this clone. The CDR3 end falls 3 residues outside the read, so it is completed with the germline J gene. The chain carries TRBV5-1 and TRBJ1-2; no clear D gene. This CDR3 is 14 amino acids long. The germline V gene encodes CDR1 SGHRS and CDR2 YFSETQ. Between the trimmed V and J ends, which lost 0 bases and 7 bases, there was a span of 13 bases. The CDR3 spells CASSLVEGSGGYTF. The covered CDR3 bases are TGCGCCAGCAGCTTGGTCGAGGGTTCAGGTGGC. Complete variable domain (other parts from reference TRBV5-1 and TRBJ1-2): KAGVTQTPRYLIKTRGQQVTLSCSPISGHRSVSWYQQTPGQGLQFLFEYFSETQRNKGNFPGRFSGRQFSNSRSEMNVSTLELGDSALYLCASSLVEGSGGYTFGSGTRLTVV.

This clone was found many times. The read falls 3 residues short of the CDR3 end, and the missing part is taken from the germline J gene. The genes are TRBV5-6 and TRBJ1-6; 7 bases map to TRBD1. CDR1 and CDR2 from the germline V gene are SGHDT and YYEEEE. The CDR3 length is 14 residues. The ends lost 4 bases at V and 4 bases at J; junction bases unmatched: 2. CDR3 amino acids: CASSGGQYNSPLHF. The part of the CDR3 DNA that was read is TGTGCCAGCAGCGGGGGACAGTATAATTCACCC. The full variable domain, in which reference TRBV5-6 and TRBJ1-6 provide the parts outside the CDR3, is DAGVTQSPTHLIKTRGQQVTLRCSPKSGHDTVSWYQQALGQGPQFIFQYYEEEERQRGNFPDRFSGHQFPNYSSELNVNALLLGDSALYLCASSGGQYNSPLHFGNGTRLTVT.

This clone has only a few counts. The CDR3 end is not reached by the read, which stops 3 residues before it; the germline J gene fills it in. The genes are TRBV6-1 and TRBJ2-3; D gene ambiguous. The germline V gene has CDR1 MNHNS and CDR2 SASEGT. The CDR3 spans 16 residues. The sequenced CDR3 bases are TGTGCCAGCAGTGTCCTCTTGGTCCCTACCGCGGAGACG. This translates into CASSVLLVPTAET. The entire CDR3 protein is CASSVLLVPTAETQYF.

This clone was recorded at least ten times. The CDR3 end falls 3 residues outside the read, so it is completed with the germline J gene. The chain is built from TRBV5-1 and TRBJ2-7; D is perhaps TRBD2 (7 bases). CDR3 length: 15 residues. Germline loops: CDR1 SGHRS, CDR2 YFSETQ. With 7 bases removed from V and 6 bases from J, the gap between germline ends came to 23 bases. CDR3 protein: CASRGGGGGAAEQYF. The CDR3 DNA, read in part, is TGCGCCAGCCGGGGCGGCGGAGGGGGGGCAGCCGAG. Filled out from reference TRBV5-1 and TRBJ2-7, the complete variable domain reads KAGVTQTPRYLIKTRGQQVTLSCSPISGHRSVSWYQQTPGQGLQFLFEYFSETQRNKGNFPGRFSGRQFSNSRSEMNVSTLELGDSALYLCASRGGGGGAAEQYFGPGTRLTVT.

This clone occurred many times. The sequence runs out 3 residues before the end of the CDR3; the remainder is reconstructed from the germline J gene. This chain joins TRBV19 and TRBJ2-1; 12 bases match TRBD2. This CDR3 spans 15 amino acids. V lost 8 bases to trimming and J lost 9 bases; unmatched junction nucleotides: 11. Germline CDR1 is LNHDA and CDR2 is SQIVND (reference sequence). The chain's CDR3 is CASLPLAGGRGEQFF. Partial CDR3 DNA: TGTGCCAGTCTCCCCCTAGCGGGGGGGCGGGGTGAG.

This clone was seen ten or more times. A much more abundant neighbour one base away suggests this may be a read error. The DNA read from the CDR3 is TGTGCCAGCAGCGTACTCCGGGACAGGCTAAACTTACGGTCCTCTGGGGCCAACGTA. Translation: CASSVLRDRLNLRSSGANV. The CDR3 as a whole reads CASSVLRDRLNLRSSGANVLFF. The chain combines TRBV9 with TRBJ1-4; 8 bases are a match to TRBD1. The CDR3 end lies 3 residues beyond the end of the read and is filled in from the germline J gene. The CDR3 consists of 22 residues. From germline, CDR1 is SGDLS and CDR2 YYNGEE.

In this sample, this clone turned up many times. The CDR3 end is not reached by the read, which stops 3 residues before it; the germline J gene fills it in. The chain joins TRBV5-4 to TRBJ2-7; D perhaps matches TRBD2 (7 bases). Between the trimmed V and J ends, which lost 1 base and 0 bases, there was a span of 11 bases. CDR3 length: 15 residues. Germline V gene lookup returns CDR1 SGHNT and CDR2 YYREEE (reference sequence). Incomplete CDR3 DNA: TGTGCCAGCAGCTTGTGGGGGGGCAGCTCCTACGAG. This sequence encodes CASSLWGGSSYE. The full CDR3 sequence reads CASSLWGGSSYEQYF.

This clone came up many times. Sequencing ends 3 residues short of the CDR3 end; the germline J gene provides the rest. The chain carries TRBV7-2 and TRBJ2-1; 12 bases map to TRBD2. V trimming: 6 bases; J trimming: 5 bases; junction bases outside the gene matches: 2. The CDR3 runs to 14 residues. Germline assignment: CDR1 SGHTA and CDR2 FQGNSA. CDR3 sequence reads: CASRWTSGNNEQFF. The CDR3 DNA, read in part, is TGTGCCAGCAGGTGGACTAGCGGGAACAATGAG.

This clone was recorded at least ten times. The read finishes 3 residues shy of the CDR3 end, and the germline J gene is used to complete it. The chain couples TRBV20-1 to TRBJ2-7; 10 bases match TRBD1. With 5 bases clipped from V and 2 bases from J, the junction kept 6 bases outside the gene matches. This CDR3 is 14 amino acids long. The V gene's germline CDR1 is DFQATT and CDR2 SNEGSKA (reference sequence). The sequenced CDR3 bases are TGCAGTGCTTTCGACAGGGGGCATGCCTACGAG. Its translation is CSAFDRGHAYE. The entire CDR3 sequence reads CSAFDRGHAYEQYF.

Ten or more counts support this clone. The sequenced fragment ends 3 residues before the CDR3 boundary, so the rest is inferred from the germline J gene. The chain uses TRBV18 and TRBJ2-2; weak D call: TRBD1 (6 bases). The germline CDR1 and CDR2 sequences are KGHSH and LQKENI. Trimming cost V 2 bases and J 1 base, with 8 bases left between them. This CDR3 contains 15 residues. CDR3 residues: CASSPGTLNTGELFF. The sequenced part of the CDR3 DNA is TGTGCCAGCTCACCAGGGACACTGAACACCGGGGAG. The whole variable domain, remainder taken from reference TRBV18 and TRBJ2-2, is NAGVMQNPRHLVRRRGQEARLRCSPMKGHSHVYWYRQLPEEGLKFMVYLQKENIIDESGMPKERFSAEFPKEGPSILRIQQVVRGDSAAYFCASSPGTLNTGELFFGEGSRLTVL.